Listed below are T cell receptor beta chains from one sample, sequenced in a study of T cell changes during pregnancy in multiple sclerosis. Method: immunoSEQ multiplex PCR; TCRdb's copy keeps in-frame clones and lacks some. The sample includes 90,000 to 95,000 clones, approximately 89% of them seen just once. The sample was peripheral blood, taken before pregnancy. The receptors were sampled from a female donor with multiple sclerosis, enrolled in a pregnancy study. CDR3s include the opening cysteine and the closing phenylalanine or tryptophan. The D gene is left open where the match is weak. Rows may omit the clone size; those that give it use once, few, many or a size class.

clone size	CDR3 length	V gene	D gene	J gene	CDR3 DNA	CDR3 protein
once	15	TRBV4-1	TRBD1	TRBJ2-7	TGCGCCAGCAGAAAGGGGGCGGACAGCTCCTACGAGCAGTACTTC	CASRKGADSSYEQYF
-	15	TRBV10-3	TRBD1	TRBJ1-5	TGTGCCATCAGTGCGGAGGACAGGAGCAATCAGCCCCAGCATTTT	CAISAEDRSNQPQHF
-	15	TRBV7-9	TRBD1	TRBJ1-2	TGTGCCAGCAGCTTATCTGGGACAGGGTCCGTTGGCTACACCTTC	CASSLSGTGSVGYTF
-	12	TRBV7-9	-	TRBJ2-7	TGTGCCAGCAGCCTGACTAGCTACGAGCAGTACTTC	CASSLTSYEQYF
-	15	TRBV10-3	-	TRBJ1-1	TGTGCCATCAGTGAGTCGAATCTAGAGAACACTGAAGCTTTCTTT	CAISESNLENTEAFF
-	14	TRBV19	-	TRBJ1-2	TGTGCCAGTACCGTATTAGGCAGGGTAGACGGCTACACCTTC	CASTVLGRVDGYTF
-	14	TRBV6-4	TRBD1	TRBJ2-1	TGTGCCAGCAGTGCCGGGACAGCCCACAATGAGCAGTTCTTC	CASSAGTAHNEQFF
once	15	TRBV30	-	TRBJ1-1	TGTGCCTGGAGTGTACCAGGGATTAGAAACACTGAAGCTTTCTTT	CAWSVPGIRNTEAFF
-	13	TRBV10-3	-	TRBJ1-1	TGTGCCATCAGTGAGTCGAAGGGGACTGAAGCTTTCTTT	CAISESKGTEAFF
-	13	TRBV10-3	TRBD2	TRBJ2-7	TGTGCCATCCGAGCGGGGACGGTCTACGAGCAGTACTTC	CAIRAGTVYEQYF
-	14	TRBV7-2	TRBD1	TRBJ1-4	TGTGCCAGCAGGAGGGACAGGGGGCCGGAAAAACTGTTTTTT	CASRRDRGPEKLFF
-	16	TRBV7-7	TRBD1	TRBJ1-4	TGTGCCAGCAGCTCAAAGGGGACAGGGGTGATCGAAAAACTGTTTTTT	CASSSKGTGVIEKLFF
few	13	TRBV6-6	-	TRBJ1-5	TGTGCCAGCAGTTCGGGGGGCGGTCAGCCCCAGCATTTT	CASSSGGGQPQHF
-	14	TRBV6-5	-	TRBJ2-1	TGTGCCAGCAGTCCAGGGGTAGCCTACAATGAGCAGTTCTTC	CASSPGVAYNEQFF
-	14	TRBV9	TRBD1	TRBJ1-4	TGTGCCAGCAGCGTATGGGACAGGGCTGAAAAACTGTTTTTT	CASSVWDRAEKLFF
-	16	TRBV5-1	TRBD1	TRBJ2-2	TGCGCCAGCAGCCTCCGAGGACAGGGAGAAACCGGGGAGCTGTTTTTT	CASSLRGQGETGELFF
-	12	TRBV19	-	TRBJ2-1	TGTGCCAGTAGTATCCCTAGCGATGAGCAGTTCTTC	CASSIPSDEQFF
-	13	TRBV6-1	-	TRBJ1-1	TGTGCCAGCAGCACGAGAGTTAACACTGAAGCTTTCTTT	CASSTRVNTEAFF
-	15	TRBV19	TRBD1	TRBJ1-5	TGTGCCAGTAGGGGGACAGGGGGTTTTAATCAGCCCCAGCATTTT	CASRGTGGFNQPQHF
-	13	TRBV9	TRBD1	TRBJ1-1	TGTGCCAGCAGCACGACAGGGGGAACTGAAGCTTTCTTT	CASSTTGGTEAFF
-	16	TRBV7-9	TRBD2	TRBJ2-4	TGTGCCAGCAGCTTCCTAGCGGGTGGAGCCAAAAACATTCAGTACTTC	CASSFLAGGAKNIQYF
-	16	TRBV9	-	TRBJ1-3	TGTGCCAGCAGCGGCCTAGGGGGGGGGCCAGGAAACACCATATATTTT	CASSGLGGGPGNTIYF
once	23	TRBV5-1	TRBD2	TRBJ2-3	TGCGCCAGCAGCTTGTTTCGTTCCCAACAGGGACTAGCGGGGAGAGTTTACACAGATACGCAGTATTTT	CASSLFRSQQGLAGRVYTDTQYF
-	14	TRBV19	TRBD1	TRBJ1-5	TGTGCCAGTAGTAGTAGGGGGCACTCTCAGCCCCAGCATTTT	CASSSRGHSQPQHF
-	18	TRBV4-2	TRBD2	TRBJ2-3	TGTGCCAGCAGCCAGCTACTAGCGGGGTTAGGCTCTGGAGATACGCAGTATTTT	CASSQLLAGLGSGDTQYF
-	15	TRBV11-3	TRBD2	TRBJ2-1	TGTGCCAGCAGCTTTACTTCTAGCGGGAGCGATGAGCAGTTCTTC	CASSFTSSGSDEQFF
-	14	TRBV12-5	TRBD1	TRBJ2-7	TGTGCTAGTGGACCGGGACAGTTTACCTACGAGCAGTACTTC	CASGPGQFTYEQYF